The following is a TCR beta chain sequence with its context. Its antigen is unknown. These data come from a study of cytomegalovirus exposure and HLA in healthy donors. About the study: Earlier results showed 90 million to 120 million unique TCR beta sequences derived from 150 million to 200 million T cells. Unique TCRs numbering roughly 80 million, obtained from HLA-typed donors, made up an early data release.

The study ran its PCR with 60 Vbeta and 13 Jbeta primers. Profiled with immunoSEQ multiplex PCR; TCRdb holds only in-frame clones, not every one. Of 110,000 to 150,000 clones in the sample, 76% are singletons; the top ten hold approximately 2%. Germline lookup yields CDR1 SEHNR and CDR2 FQNEAQ (reference sequence). V lost 6 bases and J 4 bases, leaving 12 bases between the germline ends. The CDR3 contains 14 residues. Study-level points and caveats: Researchers had no immune exposure information except CMV serostatus available. For most TCR sequences rarity was the rule, although some public TCRs occurred in many donors.

The rearrangement links TRBV7-9 to TRBJ1-4, with D hard to call. Sequencing used PBMCs. The sequence was collected from a middle-aged woman in good health and CMV-seronegative. CDR3 region: CASSYTEYNEKLFF. CDR3 bases: TGTGCCAGCAGTTATACAGAGTATAATGAAAAACTGTTTTTT.